The entry below describes one TCR beta chain. TCRdb keeps only in-frame clones here, not all; method: immunoSEQ multiplex PCR. The table has some 76,000 clones, 93% seen once. Germline CDR1 and CDR2: LNHDA and SQIVND (reference sequence). V was clipped by 4 bases and J by 6 bases, with 9 bases between them. The CDR3 totals 12 residues. The data were taken from a study of OX40 agonist ivuxolimab in advanced cancers. The chain carries TRBV19 and TRBJ1-2; the D gene is possibly TRBD1 (5 bases). The input for sequencing was CD4+ or CD8+ T cells sorted from blood, taken in a trial of the OX40 agonist ivuxolimab. The TCR comes from an adult with an advanced solid tumor such as melanoma, head and neck, liver or kidney cancer. The CDR3 DNA follows: TGTGCCAGTAGTAACGCAGGGAATGGCTACACCTTC. It codes for CASSNAGNGYTF.